Included here is one T cell receptor beta chain sequence, with context. Using immunoSEQ multiplex PCR, the repertoire was profiled, and TCRdb retains in-frame clones only, with some absent. The sample shows some 130,000 clones, just under 95% of them seen only once. This specimen comes from a study of control samples from healthy donors and cancer patients. V was cut by 3 bases and J by 0 bases, with 11 bases left in between. From germline, CDR1 is KGHDR and CDR2 SFDVKD. CDR3 length: 15 residues. The sequenced material came from blood. This TCR was sampled from a man under 40 in good health. The genes are TRBV24-1 and TRBJ2-7; a possible D gene is TRBD1 (5 bases). This CDR3 is CATSDTRQRSYEQYF. The CDR3 DNA reads as TGTGCCACCAGTGATACCAGACAGCGCTCCTACGAGCAGTACTTC.